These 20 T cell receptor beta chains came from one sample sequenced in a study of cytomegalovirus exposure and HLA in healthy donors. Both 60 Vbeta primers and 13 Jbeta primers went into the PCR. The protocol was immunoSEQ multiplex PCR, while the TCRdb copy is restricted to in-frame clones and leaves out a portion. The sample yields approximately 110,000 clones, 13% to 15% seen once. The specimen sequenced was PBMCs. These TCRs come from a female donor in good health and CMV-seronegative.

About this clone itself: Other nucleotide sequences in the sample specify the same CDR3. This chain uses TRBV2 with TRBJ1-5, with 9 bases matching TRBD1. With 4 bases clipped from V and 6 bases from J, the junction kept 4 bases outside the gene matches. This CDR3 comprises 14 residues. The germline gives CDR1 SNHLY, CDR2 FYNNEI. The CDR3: CASSADRGSQPQHF. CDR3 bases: TGTGCCAGCAGTGCGGACAGGGGTTCTCAGCCCCAGCATTTT. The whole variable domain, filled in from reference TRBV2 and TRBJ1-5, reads EPEVTQTPSHQVTQMGQEVILRCVPISNHLYFYWYRQILGQKVEFLVSFYNNEISEKSEIFDDQFSVERPDGSNFTLKIRSTKLEDSAMYFCASSADRGSQPQHFGDGTRLSIL.

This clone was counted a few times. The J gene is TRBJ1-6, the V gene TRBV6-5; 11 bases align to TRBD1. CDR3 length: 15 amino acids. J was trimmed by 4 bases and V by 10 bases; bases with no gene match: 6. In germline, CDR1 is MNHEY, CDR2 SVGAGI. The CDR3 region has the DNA TGTGCCACCACTGGGGACAGGGGGTATAATTCACCCCTCCACTTT. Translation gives CATTGDRGYNSPLHF.

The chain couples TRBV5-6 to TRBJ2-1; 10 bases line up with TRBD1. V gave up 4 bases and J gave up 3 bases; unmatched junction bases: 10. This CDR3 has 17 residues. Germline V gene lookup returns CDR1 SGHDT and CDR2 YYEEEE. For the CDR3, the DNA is TGTGCCAGCAGCCGTCCCGGGACAGGGGCGGACTACAATGAGCAGTTCTTC. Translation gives CASSRPGTGADYNEQFF.

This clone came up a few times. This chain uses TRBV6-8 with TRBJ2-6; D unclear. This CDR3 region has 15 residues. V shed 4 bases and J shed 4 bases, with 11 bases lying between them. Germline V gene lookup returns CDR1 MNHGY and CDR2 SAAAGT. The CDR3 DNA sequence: TGTGCCAGCAGTTCCGACCTAGTCGGGGCCAACGTCCTGACTTTC. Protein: CASSSDLVGANVLTF.

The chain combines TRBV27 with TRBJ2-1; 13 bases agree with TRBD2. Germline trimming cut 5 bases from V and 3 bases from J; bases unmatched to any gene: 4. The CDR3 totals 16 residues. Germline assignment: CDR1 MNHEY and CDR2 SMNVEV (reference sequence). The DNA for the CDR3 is TGTGCCAGCAGTGGACTAGCGGGAGTGGGCTACAATGAGCAGTTCTTC. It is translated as CASSGLAGVGYNEQFF.

CDR3 residues: CASSSVGEKLFF. DNA of the CDR3: TGTGCCAGCAGTTCGGTTGGTGAAAAACTGTTTTTT. The rearrangement links TRBV27 to TRBJ1-4, with unresolved D. Deletions cut 4 bases from V and 7 bases from J, with 7 bases between. Germline V gene data show CDR1 as MNHEY and CDR2 as SMNVEV (reference sequence). The CDR3 spans 12 residues.

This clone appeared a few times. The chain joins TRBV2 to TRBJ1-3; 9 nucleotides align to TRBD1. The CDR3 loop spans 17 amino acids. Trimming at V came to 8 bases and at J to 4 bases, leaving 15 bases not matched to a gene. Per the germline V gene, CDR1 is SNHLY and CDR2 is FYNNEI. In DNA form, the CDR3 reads TGTGCCAGCCATGACAGGGGGGAATCGTTCGCCGGAAACACCATATATTTT. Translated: CASHDRGESFAGNTIYF.

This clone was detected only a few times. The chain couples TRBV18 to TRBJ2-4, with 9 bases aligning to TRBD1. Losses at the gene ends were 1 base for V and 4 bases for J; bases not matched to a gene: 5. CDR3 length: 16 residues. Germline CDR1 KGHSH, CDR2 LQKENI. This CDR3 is CASSPQRDRVKNIQYF. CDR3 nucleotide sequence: TGTGCCAGCTCACCACAACGGGACAGGGTGAAAAACATTCAGTACTTC.

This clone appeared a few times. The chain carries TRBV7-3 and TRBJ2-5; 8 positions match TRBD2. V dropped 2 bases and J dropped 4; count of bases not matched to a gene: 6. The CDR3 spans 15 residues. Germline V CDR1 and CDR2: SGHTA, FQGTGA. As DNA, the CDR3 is TGTGCCAGCAGCTTATCGGGACTAGGGACAGAGACCCAGTACTTC. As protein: CASSLSGLGTETQYF.

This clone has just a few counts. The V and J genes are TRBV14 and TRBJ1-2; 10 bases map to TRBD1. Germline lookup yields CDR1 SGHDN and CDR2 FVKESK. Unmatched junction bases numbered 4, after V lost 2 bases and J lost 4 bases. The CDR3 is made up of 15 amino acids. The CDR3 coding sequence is TGTGCCAGCAGCCAAACACGGACAGGGGGCTATGGCTACACCTTC. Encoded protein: CASSQTRTGGYGYTF.

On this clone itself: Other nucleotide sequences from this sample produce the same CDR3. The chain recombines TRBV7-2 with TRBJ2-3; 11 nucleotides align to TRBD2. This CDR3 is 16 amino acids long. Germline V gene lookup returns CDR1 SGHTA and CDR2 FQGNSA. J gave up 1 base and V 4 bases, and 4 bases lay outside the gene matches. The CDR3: CASSSLAGGGTDTQYF. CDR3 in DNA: TGTGCCAGCAGCTCCCTAGCGGGAGGCGGCACAGATACGCAGTATTTT.

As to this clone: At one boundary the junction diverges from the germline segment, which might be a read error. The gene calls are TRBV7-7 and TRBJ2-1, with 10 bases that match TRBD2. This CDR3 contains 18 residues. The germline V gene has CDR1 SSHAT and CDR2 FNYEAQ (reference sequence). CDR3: CASILASGSPLENNEQFF. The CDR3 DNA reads TGTGCTAGCATATTAGCTAGCGGGAGCCCTCTGGAGAACAATGAGCAGTTCTTC.

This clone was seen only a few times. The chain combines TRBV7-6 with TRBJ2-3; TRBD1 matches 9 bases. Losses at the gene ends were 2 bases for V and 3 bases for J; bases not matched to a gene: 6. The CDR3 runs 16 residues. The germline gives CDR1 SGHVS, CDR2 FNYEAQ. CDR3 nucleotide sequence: TGTGCCAGCAGCTTAAACTCGGGACAGGGAACAGATACGCAGTATTTT. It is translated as CASSLNSGQGTDTQYF. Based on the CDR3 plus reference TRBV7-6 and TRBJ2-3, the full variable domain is GAGVSQSPRYKVTKRGQDVALRCDPISGHVSLYWYRQALGQGPEFLTYFNYEAQQDKSGLPNDRFSAERPEGSISTLTIQRTEQRDSAMYRCASSLNSGQGTDTQYFGPGTRLTVL.

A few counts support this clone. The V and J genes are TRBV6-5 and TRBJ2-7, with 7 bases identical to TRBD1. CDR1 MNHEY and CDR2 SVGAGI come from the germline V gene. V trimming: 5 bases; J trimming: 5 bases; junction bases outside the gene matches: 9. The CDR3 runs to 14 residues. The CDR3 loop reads CASSKQTGSHEQYF. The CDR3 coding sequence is TGTGCCAGCAGTAAACAGACAGGGTCCCACGAGCAGTACTTC.

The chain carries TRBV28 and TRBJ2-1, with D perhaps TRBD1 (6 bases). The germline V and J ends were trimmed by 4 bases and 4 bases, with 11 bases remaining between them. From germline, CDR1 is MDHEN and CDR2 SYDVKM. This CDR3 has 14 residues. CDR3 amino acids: CASSSSDRYNEQFF. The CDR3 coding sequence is TGTGCCAGCAGTTCCTCCGACAGGTACAATGAGCAGTTCTTC.

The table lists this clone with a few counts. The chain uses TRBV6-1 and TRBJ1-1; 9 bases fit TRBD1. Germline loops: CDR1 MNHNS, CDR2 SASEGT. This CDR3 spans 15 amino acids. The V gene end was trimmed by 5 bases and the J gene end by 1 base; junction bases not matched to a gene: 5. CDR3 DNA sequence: TGTGCCAGCAGTCTATACAGGGGGCAGAACACTGAAGCTTTCTTT. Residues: CASSLYRGQNTEAFF.

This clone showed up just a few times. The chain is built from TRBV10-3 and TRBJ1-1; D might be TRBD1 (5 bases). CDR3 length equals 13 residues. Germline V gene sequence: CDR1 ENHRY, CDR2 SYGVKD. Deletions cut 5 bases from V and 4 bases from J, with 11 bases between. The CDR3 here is CAISYQGVTEAFF. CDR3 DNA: TGTGCCATCAGTTACCAGGGTGTCACTGAAGCTTTCTTT.

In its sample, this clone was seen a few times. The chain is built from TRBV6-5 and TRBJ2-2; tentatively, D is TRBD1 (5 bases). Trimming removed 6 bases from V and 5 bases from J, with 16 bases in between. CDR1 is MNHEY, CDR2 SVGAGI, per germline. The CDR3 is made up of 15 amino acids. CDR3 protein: CASRSTGLRTGELFF. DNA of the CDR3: TGTGCCAGCAGGTCTACAGGATTGAGGACCGGGGAGCTGTTTTTT.

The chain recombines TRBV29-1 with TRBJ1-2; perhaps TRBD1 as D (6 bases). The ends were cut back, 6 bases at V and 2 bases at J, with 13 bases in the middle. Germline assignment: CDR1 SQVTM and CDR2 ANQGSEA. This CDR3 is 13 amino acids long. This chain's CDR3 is CSVGTGGNYGYTF. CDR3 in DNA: TGCAGCGTGGGGACGGGGGGCAACTATGGCTACACCTTC. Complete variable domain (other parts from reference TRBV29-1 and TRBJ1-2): SAVISQKPSRDICQRGTSLTIQCQVDSQVTMMFWYRQQPGQSLTLIATANQGSEATYESGFVIDKFPISRPNLTFSTLTVSNMSPEDSSIYLCSVGTGGNYGYTFGSGTRLTVV.

CDR3 in amino acids: CASSNQGAGKNIQYF. The DNA for the CDR3 is TGTGCCAGTAGTAATCAGGGGGCTGGCAAAAACATTCAGTACTTC. The chain uses TRBV19 and TRBJ2-4; TRBD1 aligns across 8 bases. V was pared by 4 bases and J by 3 bases, with 5 bases of the junction left unmatched. The CDR3 is made up of 15 amino acids. The germline CDR1 and CDR2 sequences are LNHDA and SQIVND (reference sequence).